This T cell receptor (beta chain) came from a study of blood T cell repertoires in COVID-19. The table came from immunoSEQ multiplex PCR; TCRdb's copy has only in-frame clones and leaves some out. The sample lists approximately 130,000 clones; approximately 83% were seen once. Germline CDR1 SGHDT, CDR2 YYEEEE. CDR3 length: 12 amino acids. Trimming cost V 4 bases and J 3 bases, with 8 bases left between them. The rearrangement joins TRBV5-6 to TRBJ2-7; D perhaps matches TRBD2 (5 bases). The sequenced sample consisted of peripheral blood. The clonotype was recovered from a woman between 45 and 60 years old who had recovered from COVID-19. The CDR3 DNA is TGTGCCAGCAGCCCCGGGGACTACGAGCAGTACTTC. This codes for CASSPGDYEQYF.